The clone carrying this TCR beta chain was recorded a few times. Germline V gene lookup returns CDR1 SGHRS and CDR2 YFSETQ. CDR3 length equals 15 residues. V dropped 1 base and J dropped 5; count of bases not matched to a gene: 7. Described time point: patch test 1, 2 weeks after DPC sensitization. The sample's treatment: therapeutic diphenylcyclopropenone sensitization with weekly scalp DPC. At every patch-test visit, blood was drawn before the patch test was applied. Each CDR3 protein is one row after TCRdb ran MiXCR on the RACE reads. The table includes about 340,000 distinct CDR3 sequences, approximately 6.3% detected once. These data are taken from a study of human T cells and chemical hapten exposure. Overall study: Patch tests applied 0.01% DPC to the upper back, read at 6 days. The variation in per-sample TCR yields arose mainly from small differences in pooled library volumes.

The sequencing here drew on whole blood, taken in connection with sensitization to the hapten diphenylcyclopropenone (DPC). The chain combines TRBV5-1 with TRBJ2-5, with 8 bases aligning to TRBD2. This TCR came from a young woman with alopecia areata. Some clones in this sample may be carry-over from other donors' samples. The CDR3 region is CASSLSGGPAETQYF. CDR3 sequence (DNA): TGCGCCAGCAGCTTGAGCGGGGGCCCGGCGGAGACCCAGTACTTC.